The next 28 T cell receptor beta chains were all read from a single sample in a study of CXCR3-negative and CXCR3-positive naive CD8 T cells. Study results and caveats: Hydrophobicity was higher for TRB CDR3s found in CXCR3-positive naive cells than in CXCR3-negative naive cells.

For these receptors, no antigen is known. UMI-labeled TRB cDNA libraries were prepared by 5' RACE. TCRdb reprocessed the 5' RACE reads and reports one entry per CDR3 protein, with no DNA. The record lists 50,000 to 60,000 distinct CDR3 sequences, of which the ten most abundant hold approximately 0.52%. Sequenced material: naive CXCR3+ CD8+ T cells from blood. As to subset: CD45RO-CCR7+CD27+CD95- naive CD8+ T cells expressing CXCR3 (TNR3+). These TCRs come from a human donor in good health. Some clones in this sample may be carry-over from other donors' samples.

The rearrangement links TRBV5-6 to TRBJ2-7; the TRBD1 assignment by TCRdb is unverifiable without DNA. CDR3 length equals 14 residues. The germline V gene encodes CDR1 SGHDT and CDR2 YYEEEE. The CDR3 spells CASQIRQGIYEQYF.

The CDR3 here is CASRTMGLLAEAFF. The chain recombines TRBV19 with TRBJ1-1. Germline CDR1 and CDR2: LNHDA and SQIVND (reference sequence). The CDR3 runs to 14 residues.

This chain links TRBV7-8 with TRBJ2-5; absent DNA, TCRdb's TRBD2 call cannot be checked. Germline loops: CDR1 SGHVS, CDR2 FQNEAQ. The CDR3 has 20 residues. CDR3: CASSLGALAGAWEKQETQYF.

V gene TRBV7-6 combines with J gene TRBJ2-1; TCRdb returns TRBD1, unconfirmable since there is no DNA. Germline V gene lookup returns CDR1 SGHVS and CDR2 FNYEAQ. This CDR3 comprises 14 residues. This CDR3 is CASSPDRVTREQFF.

The chain carries TRBV4-3 and TRBJ1-2; TCRdb indicates TRBD1, and absent DNA this call remains unverified. Germline values: CDR1 LGHNA, CDR2 YSLEER. The CDR3 is made up of 18 amino acids. The CDR3 here is CASSQAKHSWTGHYGYTF.

V and J are TRBV12-3 or TRBV12-4 and TRBJ2-7; TCRdb gives TRBD1 as the D gene, but with no DNA this cannot be confirmed. This CDR3 spans 15 amino acids. CDR3 sequence reads: CASSAPDREIDEQYF.

The CDR3 region is CASSLDRTYEQYF. The chain is built from TRBV7-8 and TRBJ2-7; TCRdb's D gene call, TRBD1, goes unchecked for lack of DNA. The germline V gene encodes CDR1 SGHVS and CDR2 FQNEAQ. The CDR3 has 13 amino acids.

Here the CDR3 reads CASSEGAGAGNIQYF. This rearrangement joins TRBV2 to TRBJ2-4; checking the TCRdb D call of TRBD1 is not possible without DNA. The germline CDR1 and CDR2 sequences are SNHLY and FYNNEI. CDR3 length equals 15 residues.

J is TRBJ2-2 and V is TRBV5-1; checking the TCRdb D call of TRBD1 is not possible without DNA. Germline lookup yields CDR1 SGHRS and CDR2 YFSETQ. CDR3 length equals 15 residues. The CDR3 sequence is CASSLRDRNTGELFF.

CDR3: CAWGELGNTIYF. The chain is built from TRBV7-2 and TRBJ1-3. Germline V lookup: CDR1 SGHTA, CDR2 FQGNSA. This CDR3 comprises 12 residues.

V is TRBV7-9 and J is TRBJ2-7; TCRdb indicates TRBD1, and absent DNA this call remains unverified. Germline V gene sequence: CDR1 SEHNR, CDR2 FQNEAQ (reference sequence). The CDR3 spans 13 residues. The CDR3 reads CASSLGVGNEQYF.

The V and J genes are TRBV7-6 and TRBJ2-1; TCRdb's D gene call, TRBD2, goes unchecked for lack of DNA. The CDR3 is 18 amino acids. CDR1 is SGHVS and CDR2 is FNYEAQ in the germline V gene. The CDR3 sequence: CASSLPAGGRFSYNEQFF. The variable domain in full, with the rest retrieved from reference TRBV7-6 and TRBJ2-1, is GAGVSQSPRYKVTKRGQDVALRCDPISGHVSLYWYRQALGQGPEFLTYFNYEAQQDKSGLPNDRFSAERPEGSISTLTIQRTEQRDSAMYRCASSLPAGGRFSYNEQFFGPGTRLTVL.

The rearrangement uses TRBV6-4 and TRBJ2-3; lacking DNA, the TRBD2 call made by TCRdb goes unchecked. Germline CDR1 is MRHNA and CDR2 is SNTAGT. The CDR3 has 16 amino acids. The CDR3 sequence: CASSDSVAGGPDTQYF.

The chain has TRBV11-2 and TRBJ1-1; without DNA, the TCRdb call of TRBD1 cannot be checked. This CDR3 has 14 residues. Germline lookup yields CDR1 SGHAT and CDR2 FQNNGV. CDR3 protein: CASSPLDSNTEAFF.

J is TRBJ1-1 and V is TRBV5-1; TCRdb picks TRBD1, but there is no DNA to check that call. The germline V gene has CDR1 SGHRS and CDR2 YFSETQ. The CDR3 is 15 amino acids. This CDR3 is CASSYVQGSNTEAFF.

The chain recombines TRBV6-2 or TRBV6-3 with TRBJ2-6. The CDR3 extends over 14 amino acids. CDR1 and CDR2 from the germline V gene are MNHEY and SVGEGT. The CDR3: CASSDNSGANVLTF.

The CDR3 reads CATSSRGTADTQYF. This chain uses TRBV15 with TRBJ2-3; TCRdb calls TRBD1, which cannot be checked without DNA. Germline lookup yields CDR1 LNHNV and CDR2 YYDKDF (reference sequence). The CDR3 contains 14 residues.

The chain is built from TRBV7-9 and TRBJ1-6. Per the germline V gene, CDR1 is SEHNR and CDR2 is FQNEAQ (reference sequence). The CDR3 loop spans 12 amino acids. The CDR3 is CASRVDNSPLHF.

This chain joins TRBV6-5 and TRBJ2-3; TCRdb proposes TRBD2, but this gene call is untestable without DNA. The CDR3 consists of 15 residues. Per germline, CDR1 MNHEY and CDR2 SVGAGI. The CDR3 protein is CASSYWRGDTDTQYF.

The CDR3 loop reads CASAGVKGSYEQYF. The J gene is TRBJ2-7, the V gene TRBV6-5; the TCRdb call, TRBD1, lacks DNA for checking. The CDR3 length is 14 residues. CDR1 is MNHEY, CDR2 SVGAGI, per germline.

The gene calls are TRBV7-3 and TRBJ2-7; TCRdb picks TRBD2, but there is no DNA to check that call. The CDR3 loop spans 14 amino acids. From germline, CDR1 is SGHTA and CDR2 FQGTGA. The CDR3 loop reads CASSSGTSLNEQYF. Filled out from reference TRBV7-3 and TRBJ2-7, the complete variable domain reads GAGVSQTPSNKVTEKGKYVELRCDPISGHTALYWYRQSLGQGPEFLIYFQGTGAADDSGLPNDRFFAVRPEGSVSTLKIQRTERGDSAVYLCASSSGTSLNEQYFGPGTRLTVT.

The chain combines TRBV27 with TRBJ1-5; TCRdb indicates TRBD1, and absent DNA this call remains unverified. The CDR3 has 14 amino acids. Germline-derived CDR1 and CDR2 are MNHEY and SMNVEV (reference sequence). This CDR3 is CASSLQGVWQPQHF.

This chain links TRBV7-9 with TRBJ2-7. CDR3 length: 12 residues. The V gene's germline CDR1 is SEHNR and CDR2 FQNEAQ (reference sequence). The CDR3 reads CASSPLEYEQYF.

The CDR3 spells CSARSTSGGPQETQYF. The chain is built from TRBV29-1 and TRBJ2-5; TCRdb proposes TRBD2, but this gene call is untestable without DNA. The CDR3 contains 16 residues. Germline V gives CDR1 SQVTM, CDR2 ANQGSEA.

This chain uses TRBV7-6 with TRBJ2-5; TCRdb proposes TRBD1, but this gene call is untestable without DNA. The CDR3 spans 16 residues. Germline V gives CDR1 SGHVS, CDR2 FNYEAQ. The CDR3 here is CASSLAWDSHQETQYF.

CDR3 sequence: CASSQGRMNTEAFF. The chain couples TRBV4-3 to TRBJ1-1. This CDR3 is 14 amino acids long. Germline loops: CDR1 LGHNA, CDR2 YSLEER.

The V call is TRBV6-6, the J call TRBJ2-1. The germline V gene has CDR1 MNHNY and CDR2 SVGAGI (reference sequence). There are 14 residues in the CDR3. The CDR3 loop reads CASSLKGSYNEQFF.

This sequence joins TRBV6-2 or TRBV6-3 and TRBJ1-2; there is no DNA to check the TCRdb D call of TRBD1. The CDR3 loop spans 17 amino acids. The germline V gene encodes CDR1 MNHEY and CDR2 SVGEGT. The CDR3 sequence: CASSDRGLPTFNYGYTF.